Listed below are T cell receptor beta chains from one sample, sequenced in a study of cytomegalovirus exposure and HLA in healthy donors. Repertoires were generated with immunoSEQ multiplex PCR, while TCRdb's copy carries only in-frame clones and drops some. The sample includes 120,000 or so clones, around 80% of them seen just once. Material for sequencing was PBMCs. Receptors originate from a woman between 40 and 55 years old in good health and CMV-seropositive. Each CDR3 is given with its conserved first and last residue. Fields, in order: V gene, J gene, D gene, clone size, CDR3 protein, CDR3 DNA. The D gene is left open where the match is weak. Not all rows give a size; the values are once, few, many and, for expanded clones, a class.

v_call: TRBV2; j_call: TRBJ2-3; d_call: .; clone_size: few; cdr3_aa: CASSEVVRASTDTQYF; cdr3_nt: TGTGCCAGCAGTGAGGTTGTCAGGGCCAGCACAGATACGCAGTATTTT
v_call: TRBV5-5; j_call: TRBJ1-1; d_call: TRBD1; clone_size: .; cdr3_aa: CASSFGQVTEAFF; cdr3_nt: TGTGCCAGCAGCTTCGGACAGGTCACTGAAGCTTTCTTT
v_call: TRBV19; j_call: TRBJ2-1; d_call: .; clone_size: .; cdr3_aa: CASTSDSSYNEQFF; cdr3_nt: TGTGCCAGTACTAGCGATAGCTCCTACAATGAGCAGTTCTTC
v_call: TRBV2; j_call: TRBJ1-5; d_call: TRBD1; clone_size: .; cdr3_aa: CASSEVQGTGAQPQHF; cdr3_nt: TGTGCCAGCAGTGAAGTCCAGGGGACAGGGGCTCAGCCCCAGCATTTT
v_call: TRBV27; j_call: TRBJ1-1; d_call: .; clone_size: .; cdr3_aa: CASSLRAKGGTEAFF; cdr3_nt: TGTGCCAGCAGTTTAAGGGCCAAAGGGGGCACTGAAGCTTTCTTT
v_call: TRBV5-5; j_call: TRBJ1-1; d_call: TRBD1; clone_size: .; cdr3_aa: CASSIGVGQGAAEAFF; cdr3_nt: TGTGCCAGCAGCATTGGGGTGGGGCAGGGGGCGGCTGAAGCTTTCTTT
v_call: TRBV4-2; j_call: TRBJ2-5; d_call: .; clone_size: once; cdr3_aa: CASSQEIQGRETQYF; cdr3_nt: TGTGCCAGCAGCCAAGAGATACAGGGACGAGAGACCCAGTACTTC
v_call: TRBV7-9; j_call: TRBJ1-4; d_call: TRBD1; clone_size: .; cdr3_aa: CASSLDRGEKLFF; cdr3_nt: TGTGCCAGCAGCTTAGACAGGGGTGAAAAACTGTTTTTT
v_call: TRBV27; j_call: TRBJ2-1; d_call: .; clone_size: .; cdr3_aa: CASRGVRRANNEQFF; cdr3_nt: TGTGCCAGCAGGGGAGTGAGGCGGGCTAACAATGAGCAGTTCTTC
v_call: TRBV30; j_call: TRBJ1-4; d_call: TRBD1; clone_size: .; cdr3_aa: CAWSVEGQGDFEKLFF; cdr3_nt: TGTGCCTGGAGTGTAGAGGGACAGGGAGATTTTGAAAAACTGTTTTTT
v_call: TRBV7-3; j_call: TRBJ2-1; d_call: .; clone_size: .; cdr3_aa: CASSINRDNEQFF; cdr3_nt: TGTGCCAGCAGCATAAACAGGGACAATGAGCAGTTCTTC
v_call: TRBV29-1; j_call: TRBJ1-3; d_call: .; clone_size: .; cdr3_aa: CSVGTSGNTIYF; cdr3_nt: TGCAGCGTTGGGACATCTGGAAACACCATATATTTT
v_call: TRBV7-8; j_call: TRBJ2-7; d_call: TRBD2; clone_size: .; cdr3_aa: CASSVRTSGAYEQYF; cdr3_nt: TGTGCCAGCAGCGTACGGACTAGCGGGGCTTACGAGCAGTACTTC
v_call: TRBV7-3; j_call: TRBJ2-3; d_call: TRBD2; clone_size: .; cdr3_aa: CASSLLAGGLGDTQYF; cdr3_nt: TGTGCCAGCAGCTTATTAGCGGGGGGGCTGGGAGATACGCAGTATTTT
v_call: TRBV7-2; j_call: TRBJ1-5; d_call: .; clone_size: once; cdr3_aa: CASSTGSQPQHF; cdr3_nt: TGTGCCAGCAGTACAGGGTCCCAGCCCCAGCATTTT
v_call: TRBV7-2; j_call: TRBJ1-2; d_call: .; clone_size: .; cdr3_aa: CASSRSQYGYTF; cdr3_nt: TGTGCCAGCAGCCGATCCCAGTATGGCTACACCTTC
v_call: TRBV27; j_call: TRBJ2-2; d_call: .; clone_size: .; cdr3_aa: CASSLQTNTGELFF; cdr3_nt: TGTGCCAGCAGTTTACAGACAAACACCGGGGAGCTGTTTTTT
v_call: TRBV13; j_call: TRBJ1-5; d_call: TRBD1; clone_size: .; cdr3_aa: CASSFGQGAQPQHF; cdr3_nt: TGTGCCAGCAGCTTCGGACAGGGTGCGCAGCCCCAGCATTTT
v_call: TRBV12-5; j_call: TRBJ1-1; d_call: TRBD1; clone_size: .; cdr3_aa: CASDWDRGRLDTEAFF; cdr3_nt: TGTGCTAGTGATTGGGACAGGGGGCGCTTGGACACTGAAGCTTTCTTT
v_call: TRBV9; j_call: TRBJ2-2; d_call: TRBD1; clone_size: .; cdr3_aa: CASSVDDRAIGELFF; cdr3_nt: TGTGCCAGCAGCGTAGATGACAGGGCGATCGGGGAGCTGTTTTTT
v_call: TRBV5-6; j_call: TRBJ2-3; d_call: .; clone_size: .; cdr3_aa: CASSSPAVYTDTQYF; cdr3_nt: TGTGCCAGCAGCTCCCCAGCGGTATACACAGATACGCAGTATTTT
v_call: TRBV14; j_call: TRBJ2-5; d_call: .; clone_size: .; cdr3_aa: CASSQDKGGVLRETQYF; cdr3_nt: TGTGCCAGCAGCCAAGATAAGGGCGGGGTCCTGAGGGAGACCCAGTACTTC
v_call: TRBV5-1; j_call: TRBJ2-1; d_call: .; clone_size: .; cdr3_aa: CASSWGGPGERSISSYNEQFF; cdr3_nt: TGCGCCAGCAGCTGGGGTGGTCCGGGAGAGAGAAGTATAAGCTCCTACAATGAGCAGTTCTTC
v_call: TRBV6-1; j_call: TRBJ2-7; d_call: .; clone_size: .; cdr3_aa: CASSDRGSYEQYF; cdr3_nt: TGTGCCAGCAGTGACCGGGGCTCCTACGAGCAGTACTTC
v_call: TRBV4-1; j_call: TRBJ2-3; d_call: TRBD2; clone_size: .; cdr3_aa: CASSQFWGLAGADTQYF; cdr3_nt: TGCGCCAGCAGCCAATTCTGGGGACTAGCGGGGGCAGATACGCAGTATTTT
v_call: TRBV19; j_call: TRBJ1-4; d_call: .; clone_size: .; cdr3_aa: CASSISTAYNEKLFF; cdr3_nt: TGTGCCAGTAGTATCTCGACAGCCTATAATGAAAAACTGTTTTTT
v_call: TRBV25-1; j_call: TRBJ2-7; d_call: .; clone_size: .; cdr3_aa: CASSAQGHDEQYF; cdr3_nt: TGTGCCAGCAGTGCCCAGGGTCACGACGAGCAGTACTTC
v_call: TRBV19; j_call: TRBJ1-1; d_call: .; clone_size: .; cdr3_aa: CASSIAGRNTEAFF; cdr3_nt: TGTGCCAGTAGTATCGCTGGCAGAAACACTGAAGCTTTCTTT
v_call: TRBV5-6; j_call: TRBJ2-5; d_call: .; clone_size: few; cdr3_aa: CASSLPGASETQYF; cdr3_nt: TGTGCCAGCAGCTTGCCAGGGGCGTCAGAGACCCAGTACTTC